The T cell receptor beta chain under discussion was sequenced for a study of identifying expanded T cells in peripheral blood (dated 2019 in TCRdb). Study-level background: Technical replicates were generated by sequencing separate aliquots of the same genomic DNA pool, with four replicates compared pairwise.

V loses 5 bases at its end and J loses 7 bases; junction bases beyond the gene matches: 8. Taken from the germline V gene (reference sequence), the CDR1 and CDR2 loops are SGHNT and YYREEE. From cysteine to phenylalanine, the CDR3 is 13 amino acids long. CDR3 DNA is the only sequence kept; it has 39 bases, read in frame from the first base. Concerning this clone itself: The clone's antigen remains unknown. Per-nucleotide qualities are absent, and no much larger clonotype sits a single base away.

During the collection period, no immune events, such as infections, were documented for the healthy donors. Blood repertoires from healthy donors were used as a training cohort for calibrating time-dependent variance in a beta-binomial model of differential abundance of T-cell clones. There were some ten healthy donors in the training cohort, of whom 3 were female and 7 were male. An age range of roughly 29 to 70 years, with an average of about 45 years, was recorded for the donors. Whole blood from each healthy donor was obtained from a commercial supplier and was collected at three time points 2 to 3 weeks apart. For immunosequencing, genomic DNA was extracted from whole blood that had not been sorted. General findings and caveats noted by the study authors: Variance in clone template counts between roughly 2-week samples significantly increased with total template count across all healthy donors. Between technical replicates the binomial model flagged approximately 1.2 differentially abundant clones, whereas over two weeks the binomial model flagged about 16.4 and over about four weeks approximately 18. It was expected by the authors that biological variance in healthy repertoires might increase further over much longer intervals, such as months to years. The beta-binomial model significantly reduced the number of clones called differentially abundant and the false-positive rate across all healthy-donor time intervals.

The immunoSEQ Assay, which relies on bias-controlled multiplex PCR amplification of genomic DNA, was used to profile TCRbeta CDR3 regions. Per the authors' processing: The absolute abundance of each unique TCRbeta CDR3 region was quantified after sequences were collapsed and filtered. Differential abundance was assessed using a binomial (Fisher-equivalent) model and a beta-binomial model in which time-dependent variance fitted from healthy donors was added. Clones with fewer than 5 combined templates were removed, and differential abundance was called for clones with a Benjamini-Hochberg FDR below 0.01. Using the form v = (b*log(k)+a)^2, the beta-binomial variance was modeled as a function of the total template count across the two samples. What TCRdb holds here is the immuneACCESS table cut down to in-frame rearrangements. Part of the clones is not present; checked against another copy, under half of the missing clones reflect an unresolved V gene, and the others are unexplained. The V and J calls and the clone size are those of that table, but D and trimming were determined from the DNA. The sample contains some 76,000 clones, 75% to 90% of them found a single time. The ten largest clones add up to around 3% of the sample.

Material: blood. The sequence links TRBV5-4 to TRBJ2-5, with 7 middle bases fitting TRBD1. This receptor was identified in a person between 18 and 75 years old in good health. The CDR3 amino acid sequence is: CASRNKTGTTQYF. At the DNA level, the sequence is TGTGCCAGCAGAAATAAGACAGGGACGACCCAGTACTTC.